The clone carrying this T cell receptor (beta chain) was recorded a few times. Its target is unknown. This specimen comes from a study of cytomegalovirus exposure and HLA in healthy donors. The wider study: Roughly 89 million unique TCR sequences came from HLA-typed donors in an early release. General study results and limits: Clonal expansion, a later analysis showed, was greater in HLA-associated TCR beta chains than in equally common others.

PCR employed 60 Vbeta and 13 Jbeta primers. The method was immunoSEQ multiplex PCR; TCRdb's version includes in-frame clones alone and lacks a portion of them. The sample has around 150,000 clones, 65% to 80% seen once. The CDR3 sequence is 15 residues long. From germline, CDR1 is MNHEY and CDR2 SVGAGI. Germline trimming cut 0 bases from V and 8 bases from J; bases unmatched to any gene: 4. J is TRBJ1-5 and V is TRBV6-5, with 10 bases lining up with TRBD1. The sequence derives from a woman between 40 and 55 years old in good health and CMV-seropositive. Specimen: PBMCs. The CDR3 sequence is CASSYSGQGLEPQHF. The CDR3 DNA follows: TGTGCCAGCAGTTACTCGGGACAGGGGTTGGAGCCCCAGCATTTT.